This TCR beta chain was captured by sequencing in a study of cytomegalovirus exposure and HLA in healthy donors. Study-level results: Clusters of TCRs from the first cohort tended to co-occur in the approximately 120 validation repertoires (as a later analysis found). It was 150 to 200 TCR beta chains that were listed as cytomegalovirus-associated.

On this clone itself: Its target is unknown.

V lost 5 bases and J 5 bases, leaving 7 bases between the germline ends. CDR1 SGHTA and CDR2 FQGNSA come from the germline V gene. The CDR3 spans 12 residues. Sequenced by immunoSEQ multiplex PCR; TCRdb stores in-frame clones only, minus some. The sample has about 160,000 clones; approximately 96% are singletons. The J gene is TRBJ2-1, the V gene TRBV7-2; D not resolved. The receptor was derived from a young woman in good health and CMV-seronegative. Sequenced: PBMCs. CDR3 region: CASSRLNNEQFF. The CDR3, as DNA: TGTGCCAGCAGCCGACTCAACAATGAGCAGTTCTTC.